These 26 T cell receptor beta chains originate from one sample sequenced in a study of post-analysis software for immune sequencing data. Broader study findings: In patients, five or six TRBV segments were more frequent than in controls, with TRBV5-6, TRBV5-1 and TRBV20-1 among them.

cDNA libraries of TCR beta carried unique molecular identifiers. TCRdb re-derived calls from the PCR reads in MiXCR, one entry per CDR3 protein. This table holds about 770,000 distinct CDR3 sequences, roughly 46% found once. What these receptors recognize is not known. The specimen was blood. The receptor set was obtained from a girl under 18 with multiple sclerosis.

The gene calls are TRBV7-8 and TRBJ2-1; 8 bases are shared with TRBD2. Germline V gene data show CDR1 as SGHVS and CDR2 as FQNEAQ. This CDR3 has 15 amino acids. Trimming at V came to 5 bases and at J to 7 bases, leaving 10 bases not matched to a gene. The CDR3 loop reads CASSPSGSPGNEQFF. CDR3 bases: TGTGCCAGCAGCCCCAGCGGGAGCCCTGGGAATGAGCAGTTCTTC. Complete variable domain (other parts from reference TRBV7-8 and TRBJ2-1): GAGVSQSPRYKVAKRGQDVALRCDPISGHVSLFWYQQALGQGPEFLTYFQNEAQLDKSGLPSDRFFAERPEGSVSTLKIQRTQQEDSAVYLCASSPSGSPGNEQFFGPGTRLTVL.

This chain connects TRBV28 to TRBJ2-5; D gene ambiguous. The CDR3 is made up of 13 amino acids. V was pared by 3 bases and J by 5 bases, with 10 bases between. The V gene's germline CDR1 is MDHEN and CDR2 SYDVKM. The CDR3 DNA follows: TGTGCCAGCAGTTTGGTAGCTCTGGAGACCCAGTACTTC. It yields the protein CASSLVALETQYF.

The gene calls are TRBV7-9 and TRBJ1-2; TRBD1 agrees at 7 bases. The CDR3 extends over 18 amino acids. Trimming took 5 bases from V and 0 from J; bases not matched to a gene: 15. CDR1 SEHNR and CDR2 FQNEAQ come from the germline V gene (reference sequence). The CDR3 DNA reads as TGTGCCAGCAGCCCCAAAACAGGGGAAAGCTCGGCTAACTATGGCTACACCTTC. Its protein product is CASSPKTGESSANYGYTF.

The chain recombines TRBV28 with TRBJ2-4; 7 nucleotides match TRBD2. Germline-derived CDR1 and CDR2 are MDHEN and SYDVKM. CDR3 length: 13 residues. V lost 2 bases and J lost 13; bases outside the gene matches: 8. CDR3 sequence (DNA): TGTGCCAGCAGTTTAACTCTCTCGCGGGAGCAGTACTTC. Translated: CASSLTLSREQYF. The whole variable domain, filled in from reference TRBV28 and TRBJ2-4, reads DVKVTQSSRYLVKRTGEKVFLECVQDMDHENMFWYRQDPGLGLRLIYFSYDVKMKEKGDIPEGYSVSREKKERFSLILESASTNQTSMYLCASSLTLSREQYFGAGTRLSVL.

This clonotype has a handful of counts. V usage is TRBV10-3 and J usage is TRBJ2-5; D possibly corresponds to TRBD2 (5 bases). Germline lookup yields CDR1 ENHRY and CDR2 SYGVKD. V lost 0 bases, J lost 2 bases, and 10 bases lay in between. This CDR3 spans 15 amino acids. The CDR3 nucleotides read TGTGCCATCAGTGAGTCGTGGACTCAGCAAGAGACCCAGTACTTC. Amino acid sequence: CAISESWTQQETQYF.

V is TRBV24-1 and J is TRBJ2-7, with D perhaps TRBD1 (5 bases). The germline CDR1 and CDR2 sequences are KGHDR and SFDVKD. The CDR3 loop spans 15 amino acids. Trimming left V 3 bases short and J 1 base short, with 12 bases between. The CDR3: CATSDGQGDSYEQYF. The CDR3 DNA sequence: TGTGCCACCAGTGATGGCCAGGGCGATTCCTACGAGCAGTACTTC.

The chain has TRBV7-9 and TRBJ1-2, with 9 bases that match TRBD1. The CDR3 runs 15 residues. After removal of 4 bases from V and 4 bases from J, the junction contained 7 bases not matched to a gene. Germline V CDR1 and CDR2: SEHNR, FQNEAQ (reference sequence). CDR3: CASSSTGGAGYGYTF. The CDR3 bases are TGTGCCAGCAGCTCTACAGGGGGCGCCGGCTATGGCTACACCTTC.

Note on this clonotype: A much more abundant neighbour one base away suggests this may be a read error. The chain uses TRBV29-1 and TRBJ1-2, with D unresolved. This CDR3 is built from 11 residues. Germline V gene data show CDR1 as SQVTM and CDR2 as ANQGSEA. Trimming shortened V by 0 bases and J by 6 bases, and 5 bases separated the two germline ends. The CDR3 loop is CSVEEGNGYTF. In DNA, the CDR3 is TGCAGCGTTGAAGAGGGGAATGGCTACACCTTC.

The chain carries TRBV12-3 or TRBV12-4 and TRBJ2-4; 11 bases line up with TRBD2. The better agreement between TRBJ2-7 and the DNA end casts doubt on the J call. The CDR3 loop spans 16 amino acids. The CDR3: CASGTSLAGGAYEQYF. The CDR3 DNA follows: TGTGCCAGCGGGACCTCGCTAGCGGGAGGAGCCTACGAGCAGTACTTC.

The chain links TRBV14 to TRBJ1-6; the match to TRBD1 covers 7 bases. CDR1 SGHDN and CDR2 FVKESK come from the germline V gene. The CDR3 consists of 17 residues. V gave up 0 bases and J gave up 6 bases; unmatched junction bases: 8. Here the CDR3 reads CASSQEFPGGSNSPLHF. Written as DNA, the CDR3 is TGTGCCAGCAGCCAAGAGTTCCCAGGGGGTAGTAATTCACCCCTCCACTTT.

In its sample, this clonotype was seen a few times. The chain couples TRBV9 to TRBJ1-5; 10 positions match TRBD1. J was trimmed by 6 bases and V by 3 bases; bases with no gene match: 6. The CDR3 has 15 residues. Germline lookup yields CDR1 SGDLS and CDR2 YYNGEE. CDR3 sequence (DNA): TGTGCCAGCAGCGGATCGGGACAGGGGATTCAGCCCCAGCATTTT. Translation: CASSGSGQGIQPQHF.

This chain joins TRBV3-1 and TRBJ2-1; D perhaps matches TRBD2 (6 bases). CDR3 size: 18 residues. V was clipped by 0 bases and J by 0 bases, with 15 bases between them. In germline, CDR1 is LGHDT, CDR2 YNNKEL (reference sequence). CDR3 in amino acids: CASSQDTPRLVSYNEQFF. The DNA of the CDR3 is TGTGCCAGCAGCCAAGACACTCCCAGACTAGTCTCCTACAATGAGCAGTTCTTC.

The V and J genes are TRBV12-3 or TRBV12-4 and TRBJ2-1, with 7 bases fitting TRBD1. J gave up 4 bases and V 5 bases, and 8 bases lay outside the gene matches. This CDR3 contains 15 residues. CDR3 loop: CASSVTGARYNEQFF. The CDR3 DNA is TGTGCCAGCAGTGTCACAGGGGCGAGATACAATGAGCAGTTCTTC.

CDR3 loop: CASSEGIAGVNEQFF. The CDR3 bases are TGCGCCAGCAGTGAGGGGATAGCGGGAGTCAATGAGCAGTTCTTC. The V call is TRBV10-1, the J call TRBJ2-1, with 9 positions matching TRBD2. The length of the CDR3 is 15 residues. The germline gives CDR1 WNHNN, CDR2 SYGVQD (reference sequence). Trimming cost V 2 bases and J 6 bases; bases outside gene matches: 5.

CDR3 DNA sequence: TGTGCCATCAGCCCACAGGGGAGCAATCAGCCCCAGCATTTT. This codes for CAISPQGSNQPQHF. J is TRBJ1-5 and V is TRBV10-3; TRBD1 matches 7 bases. V gave up 6 bases and J gave up 1 base; unmatched junction bases: 3. This CDR3 region has 14 residues. Germline values: CDR1 ENHRY, CDR2 SYGVKD.

Turning to this clonotype: Relative to the germline gene, one junction end is altered; a read error may explain this. In DNA, the CDR3 is TGTGCCAGCAGTTTTGCTAGCGGGATCGGTGCAGATGCGCAGTATTTT. Residues: CASSFASGIGADAQYF. The gene calls are TRBV12-3 or TRBV12-4 and TRBJ2-3; 9 bases align to TRBD2. The CDR3 consists of 16 residues.

This clonotype was observed a handful of times. The V and J genes are TRBV12-3 or TRBV12-4 and TRBJ2-1; D is perhaps TRBD2 (5 bases). V shed 3 bases and J shed 3 bases, with 9 bases lying between them. The CDR3 length is 14 residues. In DNA form, the CDR3 reads TGTGCCAGCAGTTTTGGGGAGTTCTACAATGAGCAGTTCTTC. Translation: CASSFGEFYNEQFF.

The chain has TRBV12-3 or TRBV12-4 and TRBJ2-2, with D tentatively TRBD1 (6 bases). The CDR3 spans 12 residues. V lost 5 bases, J lost 9 bases, and 10 bases lay in between. The CDR3 loop reads CASSPGVRELFF. CDR3 coding DNA: TGTGCCAGCAGTCCAGGGGTCAGGGAGCTGTTTTTT.

The rearrangement uses TRBV19 and TRBJ2-1; 10 positions match TRBD2. This CDR3 is built from 19 residues. Germline V CDR1 and CDR2: LNHDA, SQIVND (reference sequence). V lost 1 base, J lost 0 bases, and 9 bases stayed unmatched. The CDR3 DNA reads as TGTGCCAGTAGTATAGGGCCTAGCGGGAGTAGGGTCTCCTACAATGAGCAGTTCTTC. Translating gives CASSIGPSGSRVSYNEQFF.

The chain has TRBV9 and TRBJ1-2; perhaps TRBD1 as D (6 bases). The germline CDR1 and CDR2 sequences are SGDLS and YYNGEE. V gave up 4 bases and J gave up 8 bases, with 24 bases separating them. There are 16 residues in the CDR3. CDR3 sequence: CASSPKGVTGGEGYTF. In DNA form, the CDR3 reads TGTGCCAGCAGCCCCAAGGGGGTGACAGGCGGAGAAGGCTACACCTTC.

The chain carries TRBV20-1 and TRBJ2-1, with 8 positions matching TRBD2. V trimming: 0 bases; J trimming: 8 bases; junction bases outside the gene matches: 12. The germline gives CDR1 DFQATT, CDR2 SNEGSKA (reference sequence). The CDR3 is 16 amino acids. The CDR3 region has the DNA TGCAGTGCTAGAGACCTTTTAGCGGGACATTTGGATGAGCAGTTCTTC. Protein: CSARDLLAGHLDEQFF.

The chain employs TRBV24-1 and TRBJ2-3, with 9 nucleotides matching TRBD2. The CDR3 contains 15 residues. In germline, CDR1 is KGHDR, CDR2 SFDVKD. Trimming at V came to 7 bases and at J to 0 bases, leaving 4 bases not matched to a gene. The CDR3 is CATSQTSGSTDTQYF. In nucleotides, the CDR3 is TGTGCCACCAGCCAGACTAGCGGAAGCACAGATACGCAGTATTTT.

This sequence joins TRBV11-3 and TRBJ2-3, with D tentatively TRBD1 (6 bases). Germline loops: CDR1 SGHNT, CDR2 YENEEA. The V end lost 3 bases, the J end lost 2 bases, and 12 bases lay between the germline ends. This CDR3 region has 15 residues. The CDR3 bases are TGTGCCAGCAGCTTGGGGAACAGGGCCACAGATACGCAGTATTTT. Translated: CASSLGNRATDTQYF.

Concerning this clonotype: Germline and junction disagree at one end, which may indicate a read error. The CDR3 region has the DNA TGTGCCAGCAGCTTCTTCCCCGGGACAGGCGTCTCTGGGGCCAGCGTCCTGACTTTC. Amino acids: CASSFFPGTGVSGASVLTF. This chain uses TRBV7-6 with TRBJ2-6, with 8 positions matching TRBD1. Germline loops: CDR1 SGHVS, CDR2 FNYEAQ. CDR3 length: 19 residues.

This clonotype was picked up a small number of times. The V call is TRBV28, the J call TRBJ2-1; D is unresolved. The germline V and J ends were trimmed by 2 bases and 2 bases, with 7 bases remaining between them. There are 14 residues in the CDR3. Germline V CDR1 and CDR2: MDHEN, SYDVKM. CDR3 sequence (DNA): TGTGCCAGCAGTTTACCGGGTCCCTACAATGAGCAGTTCTTC. As protein: CASSLPGPYNEQFF.

The chain links TRBV15 to TRBJ2-7, with 9 bases identical to TRBD2. V shed 0 bases, J shed 5 bases, and the junction held 8 bases outside the gene matches. The length of the CDR3 is 16 residues. CDR1 is LNHNV, CDR2 YYDKDF, per germline (reference sequence). The CDR3: CATSRDLAGVGNEQYF. The CDR3 DNA follows: TGTGCCACCAGCAGAGATTTAGCGGGAGTCGGAAACGAGCAGTACTTC. The variable domain in full, completed from reference TRBV15 and TRBJ2-7, reads DAMVIQNPRYQVTQFGKPVTLSCSQTLNHNVMYWYQQKSSQAPKLLFHYYDKDFNNEADTPDNFQSRRPNTSFCFLDIRSPGLGDTAMYLCATSRDLAGVGNEQYFGPGTRLTVT.